The 30 T cell receptor beta chains given below trace back to one sample, sequenced in a study of technical replicates of blood from a handful of donors. Clones were read by immunoSEQ multiplex PCR, and TCRdb kept only the in-frame ones, dropping some. The repertoire has around 85,000 clones, roughly 94% of them found once; the top ten carry 0.25%. The sequencing sample was made of T cells isolated from PBMCs. These receptors originate from a human donor in good health.

The CDR3 DNA sequence: TGTGCCAGTAGAGGGGACTACAATGAGCAGTTCTTC. Its translation: CASRGDYNEQFF. This rearrangement joins TRBV19 to TRBJ2-1; tentatively, D is TRBD1 (5 bases). This CDR3 has 12 residues. Germline-derived CDR1 and CDR2 are LNHDA and SQIVND (reference sequence). V lost 6 bases and J 3 bases, leaving 6 bases between the germline ends.

The V call is TRBV6-4, the J call TRBJ2-1; 11 nucleotides align to TRBD2. The CDR3 totals 16 residues. V lost 1 base and J lost 3; bases outside the gene matches: 2. In germline, CDR1 is MRHNA, CDR2 SNTAGT. The CDR3 DNA reads as TGTGCCAGCAGTGACTTAGCGGGGGGGAGCTACAATGAGCAGTTCTTC. It codes for CASSDLAGGSYNEQFF.

The V and J genes are TRBV9 and TRBJ1-4; 8 bases agree with TRBD1. This CDR3 spans 15 amino acids. V was pared by 0 bases and J by 6 bases, with 4 bases of the junction left unmatched. Germline loops: CDR1 SGDLS, CDR2 YYNGEE. The CDR3 bases are TGTGCCAGCAGCGTAGAACCAGGGGGCTATGAAAAACTGTTTTTT. This gives the protein CASSVEPGGYEKLFF.

With regard to this clone: Other DNA sequences in the same sample also yield this CDR3. The chain combines TRBV9 with TRBJ1-4, with a possible D match to TRBD1 (5 bases). Per germline, CDR1 SGDLS and CDR2 YYNGEE. The V end lost 2 bases, the J end lost 2 bases, and 7 bases lay between the germline ends. The CDR3 consists of 14 residues. This CDR3 is CASSVGGTNEKLFF. In nucleotides, the CDR3 is TGTGCCAGCAGCGTTGGGGGGACTAATGAAAAACTGTTTTTT.

This chain joins TRBV2 and TRBJ1-1, with D tentatively TRBD1 (5 bases). Trimming pared 5 bases from V and 7 bases from J, leaving 14 bases between. Germline loops: CDR1 SNHLY, CDR2 FYNNEI. The CDR3 is 13 residues long. The DNA for the CDR3 is TGTGCCAGCAGTTCTTCAGGGCTGAATGAAGCTTTCTTT. This translates into CASSSSGLNEAFF.

The genes are TRBV5-4 and TRBJ1-5; D unclear. The ends were cut back, 2 bases at V and 7 bases at J, with 16 bases in the middle. The CDR3 is made up of 15 amino acids. Germline V gene lookup returns CDR1 SGHNT and CDR2 YYREEE (reference sequence). CDR3 DNA: TGTGCCAGCAGCTTAGGTAGAGCCCCGGGGCAGCCCCAGCATTTT. This sequence encodes CASSLGRAPGQPQHF.

This clone was seen just once. This rearrangement joins TRBV19 to TRBJ1-3; 7 bases map to TRBD1. The CDR3 is 13 amino acids. Trimming took 6 bases from V and 2 from J; bases not matched to a gene: 1. From germline, CDR1 is LNHDA and CDR2 SQIVND (reference sequence). This CDR3 reads CASRRGPGNTIYF. In nucleotides, the CDR3 is TGTGCCAGTAGGAGGGGGCCTGGAAACACCATATATTTT.

The chain recombines TRBV6-6 with TRBJ1-2, with a weak D call TRBD1 (6 bases). Germline V lookup: CDR1 MNHNY, CDR2 SVGAGI (reference sequence). V was trimmed by 6 bases and J by 5 bases, leaving 10 bases between them. This CDR3 contains 12 residues. The CDR3, as DNA: TGTGCCAGCAGGGAACAGGGTTATGGCTACACCTTC. It is translated as CASREQGYGYTF.

This chain connects TRBV19 to TRBJ2-3, with D hard to call. V lost 1 base, J lost 6 bases, and 11 bases lay in between. The CDR3 has 14 residues. CDR1 is LNHDA, CDR2 SQIVND, per germline (reference sequence). The CDR3 loop reads CASSIVNSRDTQYF. In nucleotides, the CDR3 is TGTGCCAGTAGTATAGTGAACTCTAGGGATACGCAGTATTTT.

This clone has a handful of counts. The V and J genes are TRBV9 and TRBJ2-1, with TRBD2 identical over 9 bases. Per the germline V gene, CDR1 is SGDLS and CDR2 is YYNGEE. This CDR3 is 16 amino acids long. The ends lost 3 bases at V and 0 bases at J; junction bases unmatched: 4. The chain's CDR3 is CASSGLAGRSYNEQFF. The CDR3 DNA sequence: TGTGCCAGCAGCGGCCTAGCGGGACGCTCCTACAATGAGCAGTTCTTC. Full variable domain (rest looked up from reference TRBV9 and TRBJ2-1): DSGVTQTPKHLITATGQRVTLRCSPRSGDLSVYWYQQSLDQGLQFLIQYYNGEERAKGNILERFSAQQFPDLHSELNLSSLELGDSALYFCASSGLAGRSYNEQFFGPGTRLTVL.

The chain couples TRBV6-4 to TRBJ2-2; maybe TRBD2 (6 bases). This CDR3 contains 14 residues. With 7 bases removed from V and 1 base from J, the gap between germline ends came to 10 bases. Germline V gives CDR1 MRHNA, CDR2 SNTAGT. The CDR3 spells CASKLGLNTGELFF. The CDR3, as DNA: TGTGCCAGCAAACTGGGACTGAACACCGGGGAGCTGTTTTTT.

The chain carries TRBV9 and TRBJ1-3, with D hard to call. Germline CDR1 is SGDLS and CDR2 is YYNGEE. V lost 4 bases to trimming and J lost 3 bases, with 14 bases between them. The CDR3 runs to 15 residues. The CDR3 DNA reads TGTGCCAGCAGCCCGGACCGGGATGGTGGAAACACCATATATTTT. This gives the protein CASSPDRDGGNTIYF.

The chain carries TRBV11-3 and TRBJ2-3; D is ambiguous. Germline V lookup: CDR1 SGHNT, CDR2 YENEEA. V lost 5 bases to trimming and J lost 3 bases, with 9 bases between them. The CDR3 is 13 residues long. The CDR3 DNA sequence: TGTGCCAGCAGCCTACCTCGGACAGATACGCAGTATTTT. Translation: CASSLPRTDTQYF.

V usage is TRBV6-1 and J usage is TRBJ1-2; 12 nucleotides line up with TRBD1. Germline V lookup: CDR1 MNHNS, CDR2 SASEGT. This CDR3 contains 15 residues. The J segment lost 7 bases and the V segment lost 2 bases, leaving 5 bases of the junction unmatched. DNA for the CDR3: TGTGCCAGCAGTGAAACGGGACAGGGGGCCGGTGGCTACACCTTC. Protein product: CASSETGQGAGGYTF.

This clone occurred once. The V gene is TRBV19, the J gene TRBJ2-7; 7 bases are a match to TRBD1. The length of the CDR3 is 15 residues. Losses at the gene ends were 10 bases for V and 2 bases for J; bases not matched to a gene: 14. Germline V gene lookup returns CDR1 LNHDA and CDR2 SQIVND (reference sequence). CDR3 bases: TGTGCCACCGCGCTCGGGACAGCTTCGACCTACGAGCAGTACTTC. The encoded protein is CATALGTASTYEQYF.

The chain combines TRBV15 with TRBJ2-7; tentatively, D is TRBD2 (6 bases). V lost 3 bases and J 3 bases, leaving 24 bases between the germline ends. The V gene's germline CDR1 is LNHNV and CDR2 YYDKDF (reference sequence). The CDR3 is 18 residues long. In nucleotides, the CDR3 is TGTGCCACCAGCAGTAACCTGGGGTCCAGGTCCGGGGGCTACGAGCAGTACTTC. This gives the protein CATSSNLGSRSGGYEQYF.

The chain has TRBV13 and TRBJ1-6; D uncertain. The CDR3 extends over 12 amino acids. The V and J ends lost 4 bases and 7 bases respectively, with 5 bases between them. Germline-derived CDR1 and CDR2 are PRHDT and FYEKMQ (reference sequence). CDR3 coding DNA: TGTGCCAGCAGCTCTAGGAATTCACCCCTCCACTTT. Protein sequence: CASSSRNSPLHF. The full variable domain, its missing parts supplied by reference TRBV13 and TRBJ1-6, is AAGVIQSPRHLIKEKRETATLKCYPIPRHDTVYWYQQGPGQDPQFLISFYEKMQSDKGSIPDRFSAQQFSDYHSELNMSSLELGDSALYFCASSSRNSPLHFGNGTRLTVT.

This clone occurred once. The J gene is TRBJ2-1, the V gene TRBV27; 9 bases map to TRBD2. Germline CDR1 MNHEY, CDR2 SMNVEV (reference sequence). The CDR3 extends over 14 amino acids. The V and J ends lost 7 bases and 9 bases, in that order; junction bases with no gene match: 10. In nucleotides, the CDR3 is TGTGCCAGCACGGAAGCGGGAGGTTACGGTGAGCAGTTCTTC. The encoded protein is CASTEAGGYGEQFF.

In this sample, this clone turned up once. The V call is TRBV4-1, the J call TRBJ2-2, with D hard to call. Germline V gene lookup returns CDR1 MGHRA and CDR2 YSYEKL. This CDR3 comprises 16 residues. V lost 4 bases and J 0 bases, leaving 12 bases between the germline ends. Here the CDR3 DNA reads TGCGCCAGCAGCCCCCTTGTCCTCGCGAACACCGGGGAGCTGTTTTTT. Its translation: CASSPLVLANTGELFF.

This clone was counted once. The chain carries TRBV5-1 and TRBJ1-1, with 7 bases matching TRBD1. The CDR3 contains 16 residues. With 3 bases clipped from V and 3 bases from J, the junction kept 11 bases outside the gene matches. From germline, CDR1 is SGHRS and CDR2 YFSETQ. The CDR3 DNA reads as TGCGCCAGCAGCTCTAAATGGGGGACAGTAGACACTGAAGCTTTCTTT. Protein sequence: CASSSKWGTVDTEAFF.

The rearrangement links TRBV5-1 to TRBJ2-5; TRBD1 aligns across 7 bases. The CDR3 runs 16 residues. V gave up 5 bases and J gave up 1 base; unmatched junction bases: 11. The germline gives CDR1 SGHRS, CDR2 YFSETQ. CDR3 DNA sequence: TGCGCCAGCAGACCTGGTGACAGGGTGGCCCAAGAGACCCAGTACTTC. Translating gives CASRPGDRVAQETQYF.

For the CDR3, the DNA is TGTGCCAGCAGCTCCCCGGGAGACGCGAACACCGGGGAGCTGTTTTTT. It is translated as CASSSPGDANTGELFF. J is TRBJ2-2 and V is TRBV7-3, with D perhaps matching TRBD2 (6 bases). Germline V CDR1 and CDR2: SGHTA, FQGTGA. The CDR3 length is 16 residues. The germline V and J ends were trimmed by 4 bases and 0 bases, with 12 bases remaining between them.

J is TRBJ1-1 and V is TRBV7-6; D is uncertain. Per germline, CDR1 SGHVS and CDR2 FNYEAQ. Trimming took off 1 base at V and 1 base at J, with 4 bases between the two ends. The CDR3 has 13 amino acids. CDR3 nucleotide sequence: TGTGCCAGCAGCTTAGTGGCGAACACTGAAGCTTTCTTT. Residues: CASSLVANTEAFF.

The genes are TRBV11-1 and TRBJ1-1, with TRBD1 matching 8 bases. With V trimmed by 5 bases and J by 4 bases, 3 bases remained unmatched. CDR1 and CDR2 from the germline V gene are SGHAT and FQDESV (reference sequence). The CDR3 contains 13 residues. The DNA of the CDR3 is TGTGCCAGCAGCCCAGGGGGCCTCACTGAAGCTTTCTTT. This sequence encodes CASSPGGLTEAFF.

This chain connects TRBV15 to TRBJ2-1; 9 bases agree with TRBD2. Germline-derived CDR1 and CDR2 are LNHNV and YYDKDF (reference sequence). This CDR3 comprises 14 residues. V trimming: 7 bases; J trimming: 5 bases; junction bases outside the gene matches: 6. The CDR3 here is CATTPRLADNEQFF. The CDR3 DNA is TGTGCCACCACCCCGAGACTAGCGGACAATGAGCAGTTCTTC.

This clone was counted once. This sequence joins TRBV9 and TRBJ1-4; the D is unclear. The CDR3 runs to 15 residues. Germline V gene lookup returns CDR1 SGDLS and CDR2 YYNGEE. Trimming stripped 3 bases from V and 0 bases from J, with 9 bases between. The DNA for the CDR3 is TGTGCCAGCAGCGCCTCAGGTGCAACTAATGAAAAACTGTTTTTT. It specifies CASSASGATNEKLFF.

This clone was recorded only once. The rearrangement uses TRBV11-1 and TRBJ1-1; no definite D call. V lost 2 bases to trimming and J lost 4 bases, with 8 bases between them. The CDR3 sequence is 13 residues long. CDR1 is SGHAT, CDR2 FQDESV, per germline (reference sequence). CDR3 loop: CASSLSASTEAFF. In DNA, the CDR3 is TGTGCCAGCAGCTTAAGTGCTAGCACTGAAGCTTTCTTT.

The rearrangement uses TRBV25-1 and TRBJ2-1, with a weak D call TRBD2 (6 bases). The V gene's germline CDR1 is MGHDK and CDR2 SYGVNS. Trimming took 4 bases from V and 5 from J, leaving 9 bases between them. The CDR3 length is 13 residues. The CDR3 spells CASSVGGNNEQFF. CDR3 in DNA: TGTGCCAGCAGTGTCGGGGGTAACAATGAGCAGTTCTTC.

The rearrangement uses TRBV11-2 and TRBJ1-2; D perhaps matches TRBD1 (5 bases). Trimming took off 2 bases at V and 6 bases at J, with 19 bases between the two ends. Germline lookup yields CDR1 SGHAT and CDR2 FQNNGV. CDR3 size: 16 residues. The CDR3 loop reads CASSLYGAGDHNGYTF. The DNA for the CDR3 is TGTGCCAGCAGCTTATATGGGGCGGGGGACCATAATGGCTACACCTTC.

V is TRBV7-8 and J is TRBJ2-7; 15 bases match TRBD2. The CDR3 sequence is 18 residues long. The V and J ends lost 5 bases and 3 bases, in that order; junction bases with no gene match: 11. Germline V gives CDR1 SGHVS, CDR2 FQNEAQ. The CDR3 is CASSRSSGLAGGFYEQYF. In DNA, the CDR3 is TGTGCCAGCAGCCGAAGCAGCGGACTAGCGGGGGGGTTCTACGAGCAGTACTTC.